Following are 6 T cell receptor beta chains from one sample sequenced in a study of PD-1 blockade in classical Hodgkin lymphoma. The protocol was immunoSEQ multiplex PCR, while the TCRdb copy is restricted to in-frame clones and leaves out a portion. This sample has about 61,000 clones, with around nine tenths found just once. Regarding time point: cycle 4 day 1 (C4D1), after less than seven weeks of nivolumab. Autologous stem cell transplantation was followed by relapse in every patient, and brentuximab vedotin exposure varied. Sequenced material: peripheral blood mononuclear cells (PBMCs), taken before the fourth cycle of nivolumab. Source of these receptors: a human donor with classical Hodgkin lymphoma.

The genes are TRBV10-2 and TRBJ1-4; D call uncertain. Germline assignment: CDR1 WSHSY and CDR2 SAAADI. There are 13 residues in the CDR3. V gave up 7 bases and J gave up 10 bases, with 16 bases separating them. The CDR3 region is CASNDGLSGKLFF. For the CDR3, the DNA is TGCGCCAGCAATGATGGGTTGAGTGGAAAACTGTTTTTT.

About this clone: The DNA is omitted, as the CDR3 cannot be located on it reliably, and the CDR3 follows TCRdb's listing. The rearrangement links TRBV19 to TRBJ1-2. The V gene's germline CDR1 is LNHDA and CDR2 SQIVND (reference sequence). A total of 15 residues make up the CDR3, ends included. This CDR3 reads CASSILAQGAYGYTF.

The J gene is TRBJ2-5, the V gene TRBV7-9; TRBD2 agrees at 7 bases. Trimming removed 3 bases from V and 2 bases from J; junction bases left unmatched: 6. The CDR3 totals 15 residues. CDR1 and CDR2 from the germline V gene are SEHNR and FQNEAQ (reference sequence). The CDR3 sequence: CASSFFVGGQETQYF. CDR3 in DNA: TGTGCCAGCAGCTTTTTTGTGGGGGGGCAAGAGACCCAGTACTTC.

The chain links TRBV28 to TRBJ1-2, with D possibly being TRBD1 (5 bases). The germline CDR1 and CDR2 sequences are MDHEN and SYDVKM. The CDR3 loop spans 13 amino acids. V was clipped by 4 bases and J by 10 bases, with 16 bases between them. CDR3 nucleotide sequence: TGTGCCAGCAGTTCCCCGGGACCTACCCTCTACACCTTC. Its translation is CASSSPGPTLYTF.

The CDR3 reads CARAGYGNTIYF. Here the CDR3 DNA reads TGTGCGAGGGCGGGGTACGGAAACACCATATATTTT. V gene TRBV19 combines with J gene TRBJ1-3; no firm D call. From germline, CDR1 is LNHDA and CDR2 SQIVND (reference sequence). This CDR3 spans 12 amino acids. The entire variable domain, with the rest obtained from reference TRBV19 and TRBJ1-3, is as follows: DGGITQSPKYLFRKEGQNVTLSCEQNLNHDAMYWYRQDPGQGLRLIYYSQIVNDFQKGDIAEGYSVSREKKESFPLTVTSAQKNPTAFYLCARAGYGNTIYFGEGSWLTVV.

The V call is TRBV9, the J call TRBJ1-2; possible D gene TRBD1, 5 bases. CDR1 is SGDLS, CDR2 YYNGEE, per germline. V lost 7 bases and J 3 bases, leaving 10 bases between the germline ends. The CDR3 is made up of 12 amino acids. The CDR3 loop is CASQSRDYGYTF. In DNA form, the CDR3 reads TGTGCCAGCCAGTCCAGGGACTATGGCTACACCTTC.